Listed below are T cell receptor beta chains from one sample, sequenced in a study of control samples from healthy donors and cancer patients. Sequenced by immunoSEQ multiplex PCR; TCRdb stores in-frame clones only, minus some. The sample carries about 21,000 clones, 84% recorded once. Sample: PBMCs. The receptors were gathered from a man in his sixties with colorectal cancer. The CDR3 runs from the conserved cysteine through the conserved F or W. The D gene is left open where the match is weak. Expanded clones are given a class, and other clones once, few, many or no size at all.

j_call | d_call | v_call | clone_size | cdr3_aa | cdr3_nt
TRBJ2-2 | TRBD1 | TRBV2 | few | CASAREGQVNTGELFF | TGTGCCAGCGCCCGAGAGGGACAGGTCAACACCGGGGAGCTGTTTTTT
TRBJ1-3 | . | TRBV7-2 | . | CASSLGGNTIYF | TGTGCCAGCAGCTTAGGTGGAAACACCATATATTTT
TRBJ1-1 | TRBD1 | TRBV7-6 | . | CASRDPGQADTEAFF | TGTGCCAGCAGGGACCCGGGACAGGCCGACACTGAAGCTTTCTTT
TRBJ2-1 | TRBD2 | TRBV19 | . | CASRTSGGVNEQFF | TGTGCCAGTAGGACTAGCGGGGGGGTGAATGAGCAGTTCTTC
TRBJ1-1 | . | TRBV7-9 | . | CASTRLGNTEAFF | TGTGCCAGCACTCGGCTGGGGAACACTGAAGCTTTCTTT
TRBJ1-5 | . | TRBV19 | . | CASSILRNTDYSNQPQHF | TGTGCCAGTAGTATCTTAAGGAATACCGATTATAGCAATCAGCCCCAGCATTTT
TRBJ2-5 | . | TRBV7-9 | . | CASSLWEREETQYF | TGTGCCAGCAGCTTATGGGAGCGGGAAGAGACCCAGTACTTC
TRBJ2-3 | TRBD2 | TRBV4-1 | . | CASRPLSGGRTDTQYF | TGCGCCAGCAGGCCCCTTAGCGGGGGGCGCACAGATACGCAGTATTTT
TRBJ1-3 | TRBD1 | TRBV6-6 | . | CASSDREGNTIYF | TGTGCCAGCAGCGACAGGGAAGGAAACACCATATATTTT
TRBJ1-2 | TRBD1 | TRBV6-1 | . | CASSEGTGTGLYGYTF | TGTGCCAGCAGTGAGGGGACAGGGACCGGCTTATATGGCTACACCTTC
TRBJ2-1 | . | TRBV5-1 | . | CASSPGTAGRFDNEQFF | TGCGCCAGCAGCCCCGGGACGGCAGGGAGATTCGACAATGAGCAGTTCTTC
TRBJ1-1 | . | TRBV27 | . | CASSLLGGTEAFF | TGTGCCAGCAGTTTATTGGGGGGCACTGAAGCTTTCTTT
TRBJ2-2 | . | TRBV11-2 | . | CASSLLNTGELFF | TGTGCCAGCAGCCTCCTTAACACCGGGGAGCTGTTTTTT
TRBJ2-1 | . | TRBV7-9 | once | CATSQRASSYNEQFF | TGTGCCACCTCCCAGCGGGCGAGCTCCTACAATGAGCAGTTCTTC
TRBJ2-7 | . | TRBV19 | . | CASSTGTSPGYEQYF | TGTGCCAGTAGTACGGGGACCTCACCGGGGTACGAGCAGTACTTC
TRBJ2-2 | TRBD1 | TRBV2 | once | CASREPGQGITGELFF | TGTGCCAGCAGAGAACCGGGACAGGGGATCACCGGGGAGCTGTTTTTT
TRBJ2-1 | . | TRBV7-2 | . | CASSLGGGREQFF | TGTGCCAGCAGCTTAGGGGGGGGGCGTGAGCAGTTCTTC
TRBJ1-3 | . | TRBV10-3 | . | CAISERTVTSGNTIYF | TGTGCCATCAGTGAAAGGACAGTTACCTCTGGAAACACCATATATTTT
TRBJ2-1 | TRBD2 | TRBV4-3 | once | CASSQYLSGGSSYNEQFF | TGCGCCAGCAGCCAATACCTTAGCGGGGGGAGCTCCTACAATGAGCAGTTCTTC
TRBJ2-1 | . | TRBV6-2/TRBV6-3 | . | CASSYPSRVSEQFF | TGTGCCAGCAGTTACCCATCCAGGGTAAGTGAGCAGTTCTTC
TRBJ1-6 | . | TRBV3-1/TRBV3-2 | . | CASSQDSGPDSPLHF | TGTGCCAGCAGCCAAGATTCAGGGCCGGACTCACCCCTCCACTTT
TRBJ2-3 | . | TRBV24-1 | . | CATSDPAATDTQYF | TGTGCCACCAGTGATCCGGCGGCCACAGATACGCAGTATTTT
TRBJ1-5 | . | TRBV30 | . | CAWRVPGRDQPQHF | TGTGCCTGGAGGGTCCCCGGTAGGGATCAGCCCCAGCATTTT